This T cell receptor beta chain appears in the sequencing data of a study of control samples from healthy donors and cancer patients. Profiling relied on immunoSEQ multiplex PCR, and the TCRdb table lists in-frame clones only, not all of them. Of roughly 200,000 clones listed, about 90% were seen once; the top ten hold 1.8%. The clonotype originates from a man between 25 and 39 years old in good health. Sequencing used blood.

The CDR3 bases are TGTGCCATCAGCACAGGGGTGGGCACTGAAGCTTTCTTT. This sequence encodes CAISTGVGTEAFF. The chain employs TRBV10-3 and TRBJ1-1; 7 bases are shared with TRBD1. Germline loops: CDR1 ENHRY, CDR2 SYGVKD. The ends lost 6 bases at V and 4 bases at J; junction bases unmatched: 5. The CDR3 has 13 residues.